The clone carrying this T cell receptor (beta chain) was detected a few times. The authors ran a second PCR of 7 to 11 cycles using a sample-barcoded 5' primer and a J-beta primer mix. TCRdb reanalysed the 5' RACE reads using MiXCR and keeps one entry per CDR3 protein. The repertoire has about 930,000 distinct CDR3 sequences, 25% to 30% of them found once; the top ten carry 10%. This specimen belongs to a study of blood T cells in healthy people across ages. V lost 3 bases and J lost 2, with 15 bases in between. Per germline, CDR1 DFQATT and CDR2 SNEGSKA (reference sequence). CDR3 length equals 15 residues. This sample was also put to use in a study of T cells of mothers and their children.

The V gene is TRBV20-1, the J gene TRBJ2-3; D possibly uses TRBD1 or TRBD2 (5 bases each). The material sequenced was blood. This receptor was taken from a middle-aged woman in good health. CDR3 coding DNA: TGCAGTGCTAGCTCTCCGGGACGGATCACAGATACGCAGTATTTT. Translated: CSASSPGRITDTQYF.